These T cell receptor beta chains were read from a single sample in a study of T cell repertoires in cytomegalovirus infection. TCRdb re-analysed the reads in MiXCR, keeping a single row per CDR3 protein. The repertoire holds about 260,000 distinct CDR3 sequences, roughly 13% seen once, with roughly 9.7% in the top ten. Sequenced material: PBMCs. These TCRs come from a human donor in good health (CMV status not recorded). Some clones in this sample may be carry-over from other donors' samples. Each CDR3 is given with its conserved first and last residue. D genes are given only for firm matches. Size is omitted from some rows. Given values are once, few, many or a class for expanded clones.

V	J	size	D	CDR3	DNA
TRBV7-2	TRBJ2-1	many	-	CASSLGPATYNEQFF	TGTGCCAGCAGCTTAGGGCCCGCGACCTACAATGAGCAGTTCTTC
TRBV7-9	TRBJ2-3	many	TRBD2	CASSSRTSGTDTQYF	TGTGCCAGCAGCTCCAGGACTAGCGGCACAGATACGCAGTATTTT
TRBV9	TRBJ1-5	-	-	CASSRTPNQPQHF	TGTGCCAGCAGTAGGACACCGAACCAGCCCCAGCATTTT
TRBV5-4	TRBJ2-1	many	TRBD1	CASSAKGQEQKEQFF	TGTGCCAGCAGTGCAAAGGGACAGGAACAAAAGGAGCAGTTCTTC
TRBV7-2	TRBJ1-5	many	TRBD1	CASSLRGQGFPQHF	TGTGCCAGCAGCTTACGCGGACAGGGGTTTCCCCAGCATTTT
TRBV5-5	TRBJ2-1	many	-	CASSLVLQNSYNEQFF	TGTGCCAGCAGCTTGGTTCTACAGAACTCCTACAATGAGCAGTTCTTC
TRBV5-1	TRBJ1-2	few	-	CASSTSRDGYTF	TGCGCCAGCAGCACGAGCAGAGATGGCTACACCTTC
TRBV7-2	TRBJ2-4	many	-	CASSLRTGIAKNIQYF	TGTGCCAGCAGCCTCCGGACGGGAATAGCCAAAAACATTCAGTACTTC
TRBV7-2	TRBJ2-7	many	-	CASSSPVLREQYF	TGTGCCAGCAGCTCCCCAGTCTTGAGAGAGCAGTACTTC
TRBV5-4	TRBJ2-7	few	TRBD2	CASSGGLAAYEQYF	TGTGCCAGCAGCGGGGGACTAGCGGCCTACGAGCAGTACTTC
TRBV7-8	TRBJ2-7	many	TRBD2	CASTRGSGIAGYEQYF	TGTGCCAGCACTAGGGGTAGCGGGATCGCAGGCTACGAGCAGTACTTC
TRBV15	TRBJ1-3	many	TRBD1	CATSTRQGRNTIYF	TGTGCCACCAGCACCCGACAGGGGAGGAACACCATATATTTT
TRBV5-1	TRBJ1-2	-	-	CASSLGPRAANYGYTF	TGCGCCAGCAGCTTGGGACCAAGGGCGGCTAACTATGGCTACACCTTC
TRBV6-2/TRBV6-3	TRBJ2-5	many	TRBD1	CASSWSSGTAFRGTQYF	TGTGCCAGCAGTTGGTCCTCCGGGACAGCCTTCCGGGGGACCCAGTACTTC